Listed below are T cell receptor beta chains from one sample, sequenced in a study of blood T cell repertoires in COVID-19. Assay used: immunoSEQ multiplex PCR; TCRdb lists only in-frame clones, some missing. This table holds more than 250,000 clones, about 89% found once. The sample taken for sequencing was PBMCs or T cells enriched from blood (not recorded which). The receptors originated from a woman between 18 and 29 years old who had recovered from COVID-19. Both conserved end residues are part of each CDR3. A D gene is named only where the DNA matches it firmly.

j_gene: TRBJ2-5; d_gene: TRBD2; v_gene: TRBV19; CDR3aa: CASSSSPGLGTETQYF
j_gene: TRBJ1-2; d_gene: .; v_gene: TRBV5-1; CDR3aa: CASSHGTKERNYGYTF
j_gene: TRBJ2-1; d_gene: TRBD2; v_gene: TRBV3-1/TRBV3-2; CDR3aa: CASSPERAGVYNEQFF
j_gene: TRBJ2-1; d_gene: .; v_gene: TRBV4-2; CDR3aa: CASSQASLNEQFF
j_gene: TRBJ1-2; d_gene: TRBD1; v_gene: TRBV11-2; CDR3aa: CASSRQGANYGYTF
j_gene: TRBJ1-1; d_gene: .; v_gene: TRBV13; CDR3aa: CASSLFGEAFF
j_gene: TRBJ2-1; d_gene: TRBD2; v_gene: TRBV14; CDR3aa: CASSQLAGVSYNEQFF
j_gene: TRBJ1-4; d_gene: .; v_gene: TRBV5-1; CDR3aa: CASSLAFAREEKLFF
j_gene: TRBJ2-7; d_gene: TRBD2; v_gene: TRBV27; CDR3aa: CASSPPGGSYEQYF
j_gene: TRBJ1-4; d_gene: .; v_gene: TRBV6-2/TRBV6-3; CDR3aa: CASSSGTEKLFF
j_gene: TRBJ1-6; d_gene: TRBD1; v_gene: TRBV19; CDR3aa: CASSTGQGYNSPLHF
j_gene: TRBJ1-1; d_gene: .; v_gene: TRBV28; CDR3aa: CASSPREGWSTEAFF
j_gene: TRBJ1-5; d_gene: TRBD1; v_gene: TRBV29-1; CDR3aa: CSVNFTGGSQPQHF
j_gene: TRBJ1-1; d_gene: TRBD1; v_gene: TRBV19; CDR3aa: CATRTGGASEAFF
j_gene: TRBJ1-1; d_gene: .; v_gene: TRBV6-6; CDR3aa: CASSYFRQMNTEAFF
j_gene: TRBJ1-1; d_gene: .; v_gene: TRBV19; CDR3aa: CASSWLGGTEAFF
j_gene: TRBJ2-1; d_gene: .; v_gene: TRBV28; CDR3aa: CASIKGANNEQFF
j_gene: TRBJ2-5; d_gene: .; v_gene: TRBV11-2; CDR3aa: CASSLTETQYF
j_gene: TRBJ2-7; d_gene: .; v_gene: TRBV18; CDR3aa: CASSPDHREGEQYF
j_gene: TRBJ2-1; d_gene: TRBD2; v_gene: TRBV3-1/TRBV3-2; CDR3aa: CASSQVNGIKIRGGRNEQFF
j_gene: TRBJ1-4; d_gene: TRBD1; v_gene: TRBV9; CDR3aa: CASSADSGTGLYGNEKLFF
j_gene: TRBJ2-1; d_gene: .; v_gene: TRBV12-3/TRBV12-4; CDR3aa: CASSLRGEQFF
j_gene: TRBJ2-1; d_gene: TRBD1; v_gene: TRBV6-1; CDR3aa: CASSEFGTGAYNEQFF